This T cell receptor (beta chain) was captured by sequencing in a study of shared clonotypes between healthy human individuals. Study-level information: Donors, aged 18 to 49, were a couple of women and a few men.

Sorted-subset replicate PCR reactions were performed with approximately 200 ng DNA, corresponding to about 32,000 T cell genomes. The table came from immunoSEQ multiplex PCR; TCRdb's copy has only in-frame clones and leaves some out. The table includes roughly 1 million clones, under 80% detected once. This clone was seen a few times. Antigen specificity is unknown. Study-wide findings and caveats: Clonotypes that were shared across a handful of donors made up about 4.5% of naive CD4 clonotypes.

The CDR3 is 13 amino acids. Germline CDR1 GTSNPN, CDR2 SVGIG (reference sequence). V gave up 4 bases and J gave up 7 bases, with 11 bases separating them. Sequences were obtained from memory CD4+ T cells sorted from blood. Subset noted: CD45RA-negative fraction. The clonotype originates from a man aged 18 to 30 in good health. V and J are TRBV30 and TRBJ1-6; possibly TRBD1 for D (5 bases). CDR3 bases: TGTGCCTGGATCGGGGCGGGGAATTCACCCCTCCACTTT. Its protein is CAWIGAGNSPLHF.